This passage covers 28 T cell receptor beta chains from one sample sequenced in a study of T cells expressing NK-cell markers. One entry per CDR3 protein, without DNA, is what TCRdb gives after re-calling the 5' RACE reads. The repertoire table contains about 460,000 distinct CDR3 sequences. The sample was blood T cells: a sorted CD56 or NKG2C T cell subset, CD4+ or CD8+ T cells, or bulk PBMC T cells (not recorded which). The receptors derive from a woman aged 45-60 years in good health.

The J gene is TRBJ2-2, the V gene TRBV7-8; TCRdb returns TRBD2, unconfirmable since there is no DNA. Germline loops: CDR1 SGHVS, CDR2 FQNEAQ. This CDR3 is built from 16 residues. The CDR3 here is CASSLSGGIGTGELFF. Full variable domain (rest looked up from reference TRBV7-8 and TRBJ2-2): GAGVSQSPRYKVAKRGQDVALRCDPISGHVSLFWYQQALGQGPEFLTYFQNEAQLDKSGLPSDRFFAERPEGSVSTLKIQRTQQEDSAVYLCASSLSGGIGTGELFFGEGSRLTVL.

The J gene is TRBJ2-1, the V gene TRBV20-1; no DNA is available, so the TRBD2 call from TCRdb remains unchecked. This CDR3 has 16 residues. Germline assignment: CDR1 DFQATT and CDR2 SNEGSKA (reference sequence). This CDR3 reads CSAPRRLAGVLNEQFF.

The rearrangement links TRBV11-1 to TRBJ1-1. Germline assignment: CDR1 SGHAT and CDR2 FQDESV (reference sequence). The length of the CDR3 is 14 residues. The chain's CDR3 is CASSLEPEILEAFF.

The V call is TRBV7-2, the J call TRBJ2-1; TCRdb returns TRBD1, unconfirmable since there is no DNA. Germline loops: CDR1 SGHTA, CDR2 FQGNSA. CDR3 length: 15 residues. CDR3 amino acids: CASSLTALTNNEQFF. The complete variable domain, with remaining parts taken from reference TRBV7-2 and TRBJ2-1, reads GAGVSQSPSNKVTEKGKDVELRCDPISGHTALYWYRQSLGQGLEFLIYFQGNSAPDKSGLPSDRFSAERTGGSVSTLTIQRTQQEDSAVYLCASSLTALTNNEQFFGPGTRLTVL.

V and J are TRBV25-1 and TRBJ2-1; as DNA is missing, the TRBD1 call by TCRdb cannot be tested. CDR1 is MGHDK, CDR2 SYGVNS, per germline. The CDR3 runs to 16 residues. CDR3 amino acids: CASSERGSGKNNEQFF.

The gene calls are TRBV25-1 and TRBJ1-5. This CDR3 contains 13 residues. From germline, CDR1 is MGHDK and CDR2 SYGVNS. The chain's CDR3 is CASSDRFDQPQHF.

The J gene is TRBJ2-7, the V gene TRBV11-1; TCRdb's D call of TRBD2 is untestable without DNA. CDR1 SGHAT and CDR2 FQDESV come from the germline V gene (reference sequence). The CDR3 spans 18 residues. Here the CDR3 reads CASSLVGASGTFSYEQYF. Looking up the rest from reference TRBV11-1 and TRBJ2-7 gives the full variable domain: EAEVAQSPRYKITEKSQAVAFWCDPISGHATLYWYRQILGQGPELLVQFQDESVVDDSQLPKDRFSAERLKGVDSTLKIQPAELGDSAMYLCASSLVGASGTFSYEQYFGPGTRLTVT.

The chain is built from TRBV5-1 and TRBJ2-7; lacking DNA, the TRBD1 call made by TCRdb goes unchecked. Per germline, CDR1 SGHRS and CDR2 YFSETQ. The CDR3 is 14 residues long. This chain's CDR3 is CASSLAEGAGEQYF.

V gene TRBV25-1 combines with J gene TRBJ1-3; TCRdb's D call of TRBD1 is untestable without DNA. Germline CDR1 MGHDK, CDR2 SYGVNS. This CDR3 spans 14 amino acids. The CDR3 loop is CASSDPGQSNTIYF.

V is TRBV9 and J is TRBJ2-7; TCRdb calls TRBD1, which cannot be checked without DNA. The CDR3 is 18 residues long. Germline V gene sequence: CDR1 SGDLS, CDR2 YYNGEE. This CDR3 is CASSGGGVGRGSSYEQYF.

The chain has TRBV6-2 or TRBV6-3 and TRBJ2-1; TCRdb gives TRBD2 as the D gene, but with no DNA this cannot be confirmed. The CDR3 spans 19 residues. The germline CDR1 and CDR2 sequences are MNHEY and SVGEGT. This CDR3 reads CASSSSTSGRPGSYNEQFF.

The chain employs TRBV6-1 and TRBJ1-5; without DNA, the TCRdb call of TRBD1 cannot be checked. The CDR3 has 14 amino acids. Germline values: CDR1 MNHNS, CDR2 SASEGT. The CDR3 is CASRGDRYNQPQHF.

V and J are TRBV10-3 and TRBJ2-1; TCRdb indicates TRBD1, and absent DNA this call remains unverified. Germline V gene lookup returns CDR1 ENHRY and CDR2 SYGVKD. This CDR3 comprises 12 residues. The CDR3: CAISLQGHEQFF.

The chain employs TRBV11-2 and TRBJ2-2; TCRdb's D call, TRBD1, is unchecked because there is no DNA. The length of the CDR3 is 16 residues. Germline CDR1 SGHAT, CDR2 FQNNGV. The CDR3 here is CASSLGLGEKTGELFF.

V and J are TRBV29-1 and TRBJ2-7. Germline loops: CDR1 SQVTM, CDR2 ANQGSEA. The CDR3 is 11 amino acids. The CDR3 spells CSVEDPFEQYF.

The chain recombines TRBV5-1 with TRBJ2-1; TCRdb indicates TRBD2, and absent DNA this call remains unverified. This CDR3 region has 13 residues. Germline CDR1 and CDR2: SGHRS and YFSETQ. CDR3 in amino acids: CASGLGLAYEQFF.

The rearrangement uses TRBV3-1 and TRBJ2-4; TCRdb names TRBD2, which stays unverified in the absence of DNA. Germline CDR1 is LGHDT and CDR2 is YNNKEL (reference sequence). This CDR3 region has 19 residues. Here the CDR3 reads CASSQGGVIGTAAKNIQYF.

J is TRBJ1-5 and V is TRBV12-3 or TRBV12-4. The CDR3 runs 15 residues. This CDR3 reads CASSEARASNQPQHF.

The chain is built from TRBV20-1 and TRBJ2-3; TCRdb's D call of TRBD1 is untestable without DNA. Germline assignment: CDR1 DFQATT and CDR2 SNEGSKA (reference sequence). This CDR3 spans 15 amino acids. CDR3 sequence reads: CSARDRRTGTDTQYF.

The chain joins TRBV5-6 to TRBJ2-5. The germline V gene encodes CDR1 SGHDT and CDR2 YYEEEE. CDR3 size: 15 residues. The chain's CDR3 is CASSTNMRQWETQYF. Together with reference TRBV5-6 and TRBJ2-5, the CDR3 gives the full variable domain: DAGVTQSPTHLIKTRGQQVTLRCSPKSGHDTVSWYQQALGQGPQFIFQYYEEEERQRGNFPDRFSGHQFPNYSSELNVNALLLGDSALYLCASSTNMRQWETQYFGPGTRLLVL.

This chain connects TRBV21-1 to TRBJ2-5; TCRdb lists TRBD1, though no DNA is available to test this call. TRBV21-1 is labeled a pseudogene. The CDR3 has 18 amino acids. The CDR3: CASSKALPRDKSQETQYF.

V and J are TRBV6-6 and TRBJ2-1; there is no DNA to check the TCRdb D call of TRBD2. Looked up from germline, CDR1 is MNHNY and CDR2 is SVGAGI (reference sequence). The CDR3 is made up of 15 amino acids. CDR3 loop: CASSYLAGGWYEQFF.

The J gene is TRBJ2-5, the V gene TRBV5-1. The germline V gene has CDR1 SGHRS and CDR2 YFSETQ. The CDR3 covers 14 residues. The CDR3 loop reads CASSLMWQQETQYF. The full variable domain, with the rest looked up from reference TRBV5-1 and TRBJ2-5, is KAGVTQTPRYLIKTRGQQVTLSCSPISGHRSVSWYQQTPGQGLQFLFEYFSETQRNKGNFPGRFSGRQFSNSRSEMNVSTLELGDSALYLCASSLMWQQETQYFGPGTRLLVL.

The chain employs TRBV27 and TRBJ2-5; lacking DNA, the TRBD2 call made by TCRdb goes unchecked. Germline CDR1 and CDR2: MNHEY and SMNVEV (reference sequence). The CDR3 consists of 17 residues. The chain's CDR3 is CASSLLGRGTRAETQYF.

The gene calls are TRBV5-4 and TRBJ2-1. There are 11 residues in the CDR3. Per the germline V gene, CDR1 is SGHNT and CDR2 is YYREEE (reference sequence). CDR3 region: CASSTWNEQFF.

This chain links TRBV20-1 with TRBJ2-1; the TRBD1 assignment by TCRdb is unverifiable without DNA. Germline lookup yields CDR1 DFQATT and CDR2 SNEGSKA (reference sequence). This CDR3 has 17 amino acids. CDR3 sequence reads: CSALKNTGSVVLYEQFF.

The gene calls are TRBV5-1 and TRBJ2-1; TCRdb designates TRBD2, a call that cannot be tested without DNA. Per the germline V gene, CDR1 is SGHRS and CDR2 is YFSETQ. This CDR3 spans 22 amino acids. The CDR3 sequence: CASSLDFFTSGLLGGSYNEQFF.

This chain connects TRBV5-1 to TRBJ2-3. CDR1 and CDR2 (germline): SGHRS, YFSETQ. This CDR3 has 14 residues. The CDR3 is CASRESLSTDTQYF.